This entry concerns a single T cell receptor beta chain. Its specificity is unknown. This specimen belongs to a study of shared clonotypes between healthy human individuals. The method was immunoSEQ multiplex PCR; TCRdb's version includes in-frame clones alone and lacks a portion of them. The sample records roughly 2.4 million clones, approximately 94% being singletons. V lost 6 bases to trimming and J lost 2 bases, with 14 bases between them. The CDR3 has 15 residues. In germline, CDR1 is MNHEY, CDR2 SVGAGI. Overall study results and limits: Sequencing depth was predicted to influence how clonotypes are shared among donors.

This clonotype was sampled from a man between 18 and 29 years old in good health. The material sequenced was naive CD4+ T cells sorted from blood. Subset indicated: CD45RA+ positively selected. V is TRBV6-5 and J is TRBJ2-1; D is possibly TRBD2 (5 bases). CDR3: CASSPTEGTYNEQFF. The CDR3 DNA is TGTGCCAGCAGCCCCACTGAGGGAACCTACAATGAGCAGTTCTTC.